These 27 T cell receptor beta chains came from one sample sequenced in a study of cytomegalovirus exposure and HLA in healthy donors. Profiling relied on immunoSEQ multiplex PCR, and the TCRdb table lists in-frame clones only, not all of them. The repertoire holds about 360,000 clones, with 70% to 90% as singletons. Specimen: PBMCs. The source of these receptors is a young woman in good health and CMV-seronegative.

In this sample, this clone turned up many times. The gene calls are TRBV4-1 and TRBJ2-1, with 7 bases lining up with TRBD2. V lost 0 bases to trimming and J lost 9 bases; unmatched junction nucleotides: 2. The CDR3 is 13 residues long. Germline CDR1 and CDR2: MGHRA and YSYEKL. This CDR3 is CASSQDWEGEQFF. CDR3 in DNA: TGCGCCAGCAGCCAAGATTGGGAGGGTGAGCAGTTCTTC.

The rearrangement uses TRBV11-2 and TRBJ2-3; 7 bases match TRBD2. The CDR3 is made up of 14 amino acids. Germline loops: CDR1 SGHAT, CDR2 FQNNGV. The J segment lost 0 bases and the V segment lost 5 bases, leaving 2 bases of the junction unmatched. The CDR3 reads CASSERGSTDTQYF. CDR3 coding DNA: TGTGCCAGCAGCGAGCGGGGTAGCACAGATACGCAGTATTTT.

DNA of the CDR3: TGCGCCACCGCGTCCCCGGGACAGGGAGAGACCCAGTACTTC. The encoded protein is CATASPGQGETQYF. The V and J genes are TRBV5-1 and TRBJ2-5; TRBD1 agrees at 9 bases. Per the germline V gene, CDR1 is SGHRS and CDR2 is YFSETQ. This CDR3 has 14 residues. V dropped 9 bases and J dropped 4; count of bases not matched to a gene: 10.

This CDR3 reads CASLGGQVSYEQYF. For the CDR3, the DNA is TGTGCCAGTTTAGGGGGACAGGTCTCCTACGAGCAGTACTTC. The chain joins TRBV28 to TRBJ2-7; 8 bases are a match to TRBD1. Trimming cost V 9 bases and J 0 bases; bases outside gene matches: 7. Germline V gene data show CDR1 as MDHEN and CDR2 as SYDVKM. The CDR3 spans 14 residues.

The chain employs TRBV5-1 and TRBJ2-7; 7 positions agree with TRBD1. The trim removed 5 bases at V and 2 bases at J, leaving 7 bases unmatched. CDR1 and CDR2 from the germline V gene are SGHRS and YFSETQ. This CDR3 spans 14 amino acids. The CDR3 protein is CASSDRDRAYEQYF. CDR3 nucleotide sequence: TGCGCCAGCAGTGACCGAGACAGGGCCTACGAGCAGTACTTC.

The chain joins TRBV6-1 to TRBJ1-2, with D uncertain. Germline V lookup: CDR1 MNHNS, CDR2 SASEGT. The CDR3 length is 15 residues. V lost 0 bases and J 0 bases, leaving 8 bases between the germline ends. DNA for the CDR3: TGTGCCAGCAGTGAAGCGGGCAGAGCTAACTATGGCTACACCTTC. Translation: CASSEAGRANYGYTF.

This sequence joins TRBV27 and TRBJ2-3; D is ambiguous. Per germline, CDR1 MNHEY and CDR2 SMNVEV (reference sequence). Trimming removed 5 bases from V and 1 base from J, with 7 bases in between. CDR3 length equals 13 residues. CDR3 nucleotide sequence: TGTGCCAGCAGTCCCTCGGGCACAGATACGCAGTATTTT. Encoded protein: CASSPSGTDTQYF.

There are a few counts of this clone. V usage is TRBV6-1 and J usage is TRBJ2-7; TRBD1 is a possible D gene (6 bases). Trimming removed 4 bases from V and 4 bases from J, with 17 bases in between. The CDR3 totals 15 residues. CDR1 is MNHNS and CDR2 is SASEGT in the germline V gene. CDR3 coding DNA: TGTGCCAGCAGTGTGTCTAGGCAGGGGATTTACGAGCAGTACTTC. It encodes CASSVSRQGIYEQYF.

This clone came up once. The gene calls are TRBV2 and TRBJ2-7; 9 bases fit TRBD1. Germline V gene data show CDR1 as SNHLY and CDR2 as FYNNEI. With 8 bases clipped from V and 4 bases from J, the junction kept 15 bases outside the gene matches. The CDR3 is 16 residues long. The DNA of the CDR3 is TGTGCCAGCCAGGGAGGATCGGGACAGGGTGGTTACGAGCAGTACTTC. This encodes CASQGGSGQGGYEQYF. The entire variable domain, with the rest obtained from reference TRBV2 and TRBJ2-7, is as follows: EPEVTQTPSHQVTQMGQEVILRCVPISNHLYFYWYRQILGQKVEFLVSFYNNEISEKSEIFDDQFSVERPDGSNFTLKIRSTKLEDSAMYFCASQGGSGQGGYEQYFGPGTRLTVT.

The chain couples TRBV2 to TRBJ1-2, with a weak D call TRBD1 (6 bases). This CDR3 is built from 16 residues. Per germline, CDR1 SNHLY and CDR2 FYNNEI. Trimming took 0 bases from V and 0 from J, leaving 11 bases between them. For the CDR3, the DNA is TGTGCCAGCAGTGAAGCGCTTGGGACAACTAACTATGGCTACACCTTC. Translation: CASSEALGTTNYGYTF.

This sequence joins TRBV30 and TRBJ2-4; 9 nucleotides line up with TRBD1. Looked up from germline, CDR1 is GTSNPN and CDR2 is SVGIG (reference sequence). The CDR3 extends over 13 amino acids. The CDR3 nucleotides read TGTGCTCTGAACACAGGGGGCTGGGACATTCAGTACTTC. It is translated as CALNTGGWDIQYF.

The chain carries TRBV27 and TRBJ2-3; 9 positions agree with TRBD2. Unmatched junction bases numbered 6, after V lost 1 base and J lost 4 bases. The CDR3 is 16 residues long. The germline gives CDR1 MNHEY, CDR2 SMNVEV (reference sequence). CDR3 protein: CASSLWVSGSPDTQYF. CDR3 DNA sequence: TGTGCCAGCAGTTTATGGGTTAGCGGGAGCCCAGATACGCAGTATTTT.

The rearrangement links TRBV19 to TRBJ2-7; D unresolved. V was trimmed by 5 bases and J by 5 bases, leaving 19 bases between them. There are 15 residues in the CDR3. CDR1 and CDR2 (germline): LNHDA, SQIVND (reference sequence). CDR3 sequence (DNA): TGTGCCAGTAGTTTCACGACACGATCTCTGGACGAGCAGTACTTC. As protein: CASSFTTRSLDEQYF.

The rearrangement links TRBV28 to TRBJ2-7; 10 nucleotides agree with TRBD1. V lost 5 bases, J lost 5 bases, and 9 bases stayed unmatched. The CDR3 length is 15 residues. Germline CDR1 reads MDHEN; CDR2 reads SYDVKM. The chain's CDR3 is CASSVPGQGIHEQYF. CDR3 nucleotides: TGTGCCAGCAGTGTCCCGGGACAGGGGATTCACGAGCAGTACTTC.

This clone has just a few counts. The chain has TRBV27 and TRBJ2-7, with D possibly being TRBD2 (7 bases). CDR1 and CDR2 (germline): MNHEY, SMNVEV (reference sequence). The CDR3 has 16 residues. Trimming took 5 bases from V and 3 from J, leaving 20 bases between them. The CDR3 DNA is TGTGCCAGCAGTGCTCGAGGGGGAGGGCCAGGCTACGAGCAGTACTTC. Its protein product is CASSARGGGPGYEQYF.

V gene TRBV5-1 combines with J gene TRBJ2-7, with D possibly TRBD2 on 6 matching bases. This CDR3 has 14 residues. Germline V lookup: CDR1 SGHRS, CDR2 YFSETQ. The ends were cut back, 2 bases at V and 0 bases at J, with 9 bases in the middle. In DNA form, the CDR3 reads TGCGCCAGCAGCTTTTACGGGAGCTCCTACGAGCAGTACTTC. It is translated as CASSFYGSSYEQYF.

This sequence joins TRBV13 and TRBJ2-2, with TRBD2 as a possible D gene (5 bases). V was clipped by 8 bases and J by 6 bases, with 13 bases between them. The CDR3 length is 13 residues. Germline CDR1 is PRHDT and CDR2 is FYEKMQ (reference sequence). The CDR3 coding sequence is TGTGCCAGCCTACTCTCCGGGGCCGGGGAGCTGTTTTTT. This encodes CASLLSGAGELFF.

V gene TRBV14 combines with J gene TRBJ2-1, with 7 bases matching TRBD2. Germline trimming cut 0 bases from V and 2 bases from J; bases unmatched to any gene: 7. This CDR3 is built from 17 residues. Germline V gene lookup returns CDR1 SGHDN and CDR2 FVKESK. CDR3 residues: CASSQEYASGTYNEQFF. The CDR3 DNA sequence: TGTGCCAGCAGCCAAGAATACGCTAGCGGAACCTACAATGAGCAGTTCTTC.

This rearrangement joins TRBV4-1 to TRBJ2-1; tentative D call: TRBD2 (6 bases). The germline gives CDR1 MGHRA, CDR2 YSYEKL. Trimming took 0 bases from V and 7 from J, leaving 22 bases between them. The CDR3 totals 18 residues. CDR3 amino acids: CASSQDAAPSPRGNEQFF. The CDR3 coding sequence is TGCGCCAGCAGCCAAGATGCCGCCCCCAGCCCTCGGGGGAATGAGCAGTTCTTC.

V and J are TRBV27 and TRBJ1-1, with 10 bases matching TRBD1. The trim removed 2 bases at V and 0 bases at J, leaving 6 bases unmatched. In germline, CDR1 is MNHEY, CDR2 SMNVEV (reference sequence). The CDR3 totals 17 residues. CDR3 loop: CASSLRGTGVLNTEAFF. CDR3 DNA sequence: TGTGCCAGCAGTTTAAGGGGGACAGGGGTGTTGAACACTGAAGCTTTCTTT.

This rearrangement joins TRBV9 to TRBJ2-3; 16 bases agree with TRBD2. V shed 4 bases, J shed 4 bases, and the junction held 3 bases outside the gene matches. The germline V gene encodes CDR1 SGDLS and CDR2 YYNGEE. This CDR3 is built from 16 residues. The CDR3 DNA sequence: TGTGCCAGCAGCCCCGGGACTAGCGGGGGGGCAGATACGCAGTATTTT. Its translation is CASSPGTSGGADTQYF.

J is TRBJ2-1 and V is TRBV19; 7 bases agree with TRBD2. Germline V gene data show CDR1 as LNHDA and CDR2 as SQIVND (reference sequence). V shed 5 bases and J 0 bases; nucleotides not matched to a gene: 7. This CDR3 has 16 residues. DNA of the CDR3: TGTGCCAGTAGTCGACTAGCTGTTGGCTCCTACAATGAGCAGTTCTTC. Translated: CASSRLAVGSYNEQFF.

The chain couples TRBV30 to TRBJ1-4; tentative D call: TRBD1 (6 bases). Trimming removed 4 bases at V and 3 bases at J, with 15 bases between. The germline gives CDR1 GTSNPN, CDR2 SVGIG (reference sequence). This CDR3 is built from 15 residues. CDR3 bases: TGTGCCTGGAATGCGAAGGGGGTGGCTAATGAAAAACTGTTTTTT. It yields the protein CAWNAKGVANEKLFF.

The V and J genes are TRBV28 and TRBJ2-7; 9 bases fit TRBD1. V dropped 4 bases and J dropped 1; count of bases not matched to a gene: 11. Germline CDR1 is MDHEN and CDR2 is SYDVKM. The length of the CDR3 is 17 residues. DNA of the CDR3: TGTGCCAGCAGTTGGATTATGTCGGGGACAGGGTCCTACGAGCAGTACTTC. This codes for CASSWIMSGTGSYEQYF.

The V and J genes are TRBV6-5 and TRBJ2-7; 9 bases align to TRBD1. Germline trimming cut 7 bases from V and 3 bases from J; bases unmatched to any gene: 7. CDR3 length: 14 amino acids. CDR1 and CDR2 from the germline V gene are MNHEY and SVGAGI. The CDR3 loop is CASTGQGGDYEQYF. Written as DNA, the CDR3 is TGTGCCAGCACGGGACAGGGAGGAGACTACGAGCAGTACTTC.

This rearrangement joins TRBV28 to TRBJ2-1; 7 positions agree with TRBD2. From germline, CDR1 is MDHEN and CDR2 SYDVKM. This CDR3 is 15 amino acids long. V lost 5 bases to trimming and J lost 5 bases; unmatched junction nucleotides: 9. This chain's CDR3 is CASSPRLASDNEQFF. In DNA, the CDR3 is TGTGCCAGCAGTCCCCGACTAGCTAGCGACAATGAGCAGTTCTTC.

The chain combines TRBV9 with TRBJ2-3, with 8 positions matching TRBD2. V shed 3 bases, J shed 0 bases, and the junction held 3 bases outside the gene matches. Germline lookup yields CDR1 SGDLS and CDR2 YYNGEE. This CDR3 has 15 amino acids. As DNA, the CDR3 is TGTGCCAGCAGCGCAACTAGCGGCAGCACAGATACGCAGTATTTT. Translating it yields CASSATSGSTDTQYF.